The subject of this entry is one TCR beta chain. This clone was picked up a small number of times. The clone's antigen remains unknown. No much larger clone exists at a distance of one base, and base qualities are not known. The immunoSEQ Assay, a bias-controlled multiplex PCR, was used to amplify TCRbeta CDR3 regions from genomic DNA. In the original analysis: Within the assay, amplification of reference gene primers was used to estimate how many nucleated cells each sample contained. Sequence reads were collapsed and filtered to measure the absolute abundance of every unique TCRbeta CDR3 rearrangement. For each sample, productive Simpson clonality was calculated as the square root of Simpson's diversity index across productive rearrangements. As stored in TCRdb, this immuneACCESS dataset retains in-frame rearrangements with V and J assigned. A fraction of the clones does not appear; measured against another copy, unresolved V genes explain less than half of the discrepancy, and the remainder lacks a known reason. That table is the source of V, J and clone size, and D and trimming were worked out from the DNA. This sample is represented by around 370,000 clones; approximately 90% of them were singletons. The ten largest clonotypes hold more than 0.95% of the sample.

The record originates from a study of blood T cell repertoires in COVID-19 (dated by TCRdb to 2018 to 2021). Some background on the complete study: Samples covering the acute and convalescent phases of COVID-19 were provided by collaborators in the United States, Italy and Spain. Sample metadata almost always included a de-identified subject ID, COVID-19 status, age in years and sex. The repertoires were released in a freely available public database intended as a resource for research on the immune response to SARS-CoV-2. Where available, HLA class I and class II types were taken from metadata supplied by the sample provider and were not determined by assay-based typing. The samples were drawn from two sources: the first 160 participants of the ongoing ImmuneRACE study, and 1,254 subjects contributed by 6 global collaborators. Subjects who had been exposed to COVID-19, were actively infected with it, or had recovered from it provided the deeply sampled blood TCRbeta repertoires that made up the dataset. The material from the prospective study consisted of cDNA or gDNA derived from T cells, B-cell-depleted T cells, or PBMCs.

Participants in the prospective study were enrolled through a virtual design, were aged roughly 18 to 100 years, and lived in under 25 United States geographic areas. In the prospective study, cohorts were assigned on the basis of participant-reported clinical history obtained from a screening survey and a study questionnaire. ImmuneRACE Cohort 3 recovered participants were defined by two consecutive negative NP/OP PCR tests, healthcare professional clearance, or symptom resolution. In the prospective study, mobile phlebotomists collected whole blood, serum and a nasopharyngeal or oropharyngeal swab from each participant. Over an approximately 2-month period, participants in the prospective study had the option of providing additional blood draws and questionnaires. Before DNA extraction, prospective study blood samples were shipped either frozen or at room temperature. CDR1 and CDR2 were assigned from the germline V gene (reference sequence) as SEHNR and FQNEAQ. The V and J ends are trimmed by 2 bases and 2 bases, leaving 13 bases between them. The CDR3 goes from the cysteine to the phenylalanine over 15 residues. The sequence is cut down to CDR3 DNA, 45 bases in frame from base 1.

Here is what the overall study found, with its caveats: The amount of clinical and demographic metadata varied by source and participant and was provided uncurated.

The sequence came from a young woman who had recovered from COVID-19. Input material: PBMCs or T cells enriched from blood (not recorded which). Recombination connected TRBV7-9 to TRBJ2-7; TRBD1 is a weak D gene call, 6 bases matching. The sequenced DNA: TGTGCCAGCAGCTTAACAGGGAGTACCGCCTACGAGCAGTACTTC. This gives the protein CASSLTGSTAYEQYF.